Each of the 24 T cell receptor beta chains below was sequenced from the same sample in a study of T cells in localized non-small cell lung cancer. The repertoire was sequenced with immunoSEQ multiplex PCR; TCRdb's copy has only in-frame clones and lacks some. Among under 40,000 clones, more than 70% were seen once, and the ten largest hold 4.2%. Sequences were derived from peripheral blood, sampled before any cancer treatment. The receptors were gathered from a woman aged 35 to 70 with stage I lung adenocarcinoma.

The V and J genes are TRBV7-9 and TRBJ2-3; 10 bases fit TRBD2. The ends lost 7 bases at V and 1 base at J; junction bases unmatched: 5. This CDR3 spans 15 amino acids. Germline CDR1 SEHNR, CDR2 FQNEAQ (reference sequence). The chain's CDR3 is CASTPSGGGTDTQYF. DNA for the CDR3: TGTGCCAGCACCCCTAGCGGGGGAGGCACAGATACGCAGTATTTT. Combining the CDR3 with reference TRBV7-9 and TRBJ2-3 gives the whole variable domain DTGVSQNPRHKITKRGQNVTFRCDPISEHNRLYWYRQTLGQGPEFLTYFQNEAQLEKSRLLSDRFSAERPKGSFSTLEIQRTEQGDSAMYLCASTPSGGGTDTQYFGPGTRLTVL.

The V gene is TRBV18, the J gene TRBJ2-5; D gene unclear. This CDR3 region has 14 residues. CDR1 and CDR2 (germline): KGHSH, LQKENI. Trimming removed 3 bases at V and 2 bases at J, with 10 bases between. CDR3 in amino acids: CASSPVLEQETQYF. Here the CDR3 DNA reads TGTGCCAGCTCACCGGTGTTAGAACAAGAGACCCAGTACTTC.

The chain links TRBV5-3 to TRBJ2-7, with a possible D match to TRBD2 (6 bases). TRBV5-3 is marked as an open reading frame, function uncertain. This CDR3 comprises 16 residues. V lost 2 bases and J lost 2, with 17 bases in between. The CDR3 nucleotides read TGTGCCAGAAGCTTAAAAGCCCCGGGGGAAGCCTACGAGCAGTACTTC. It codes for CARSLKAPGEAYEQYF.

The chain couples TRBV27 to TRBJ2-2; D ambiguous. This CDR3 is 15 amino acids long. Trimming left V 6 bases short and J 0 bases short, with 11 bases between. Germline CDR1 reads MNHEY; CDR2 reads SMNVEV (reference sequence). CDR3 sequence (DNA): TGTGCCAGCAGACGCGAACCAACGAACACCGGGGAGCTGTTTTTT. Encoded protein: CASRREPTNTGELFF.

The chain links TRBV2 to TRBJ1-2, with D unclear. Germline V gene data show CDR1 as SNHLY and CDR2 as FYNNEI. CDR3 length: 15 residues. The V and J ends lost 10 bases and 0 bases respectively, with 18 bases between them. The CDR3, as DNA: TGTGCCACCCGTTTGCTGGACGGCTCTAACTATGGCTACACCTTC. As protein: CATRLLDGSNYGYTF.

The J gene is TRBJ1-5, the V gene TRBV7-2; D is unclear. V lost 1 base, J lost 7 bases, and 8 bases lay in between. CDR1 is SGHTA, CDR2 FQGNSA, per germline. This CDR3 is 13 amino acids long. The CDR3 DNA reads TGTGCCAGCAGCTTAGAAAGTGCCCAGCCCCAGCATTTT. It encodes CASSLESAQPQHF.

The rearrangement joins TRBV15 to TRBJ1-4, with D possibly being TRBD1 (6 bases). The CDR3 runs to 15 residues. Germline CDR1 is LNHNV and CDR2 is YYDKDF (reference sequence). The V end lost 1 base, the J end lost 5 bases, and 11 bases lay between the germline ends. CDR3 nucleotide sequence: TGTGCCACCAGCAGAGGTTCAGGGGTGAATGAAAAACTGTTTTTT. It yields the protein CATSRGSGVNEKLFF.

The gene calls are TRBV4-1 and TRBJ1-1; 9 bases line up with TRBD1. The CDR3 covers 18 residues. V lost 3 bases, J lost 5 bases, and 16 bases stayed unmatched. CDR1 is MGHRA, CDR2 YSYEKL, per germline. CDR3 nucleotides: TGCGCCAGCAGCCAGGCCGGGACAGGGATATTACAGTTTACTGAAGCTTTCTTT. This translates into CASSQAGTGILQFTEAFF.

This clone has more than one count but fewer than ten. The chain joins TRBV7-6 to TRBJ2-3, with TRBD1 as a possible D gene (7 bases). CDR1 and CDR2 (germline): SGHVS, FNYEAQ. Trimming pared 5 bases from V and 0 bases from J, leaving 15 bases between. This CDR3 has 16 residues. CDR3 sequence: CASSPGGGSSTDTQYF. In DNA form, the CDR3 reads TGTGCCAGCAGCCCAGGGGGAGGTTCTAGCACAGATACGCAGTATTTT. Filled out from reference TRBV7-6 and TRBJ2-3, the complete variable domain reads GAGVSQSPRYKVTKRGQDVALRCDPISGHVSLYWYRQALGQGPEFLTYFNYEAQQDKSGLPNDRFSAERPEGSISTLTIQRTEQRDSAMYRCASSPGGGSSTDTQYFGPGTRLTVL.

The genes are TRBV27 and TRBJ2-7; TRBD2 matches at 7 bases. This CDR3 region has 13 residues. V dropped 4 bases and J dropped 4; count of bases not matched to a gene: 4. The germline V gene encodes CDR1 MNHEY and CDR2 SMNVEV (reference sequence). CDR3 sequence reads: CASSSGTKYEQYF. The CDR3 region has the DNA TGTGCCAGCAGTTCCGGGACTAAATACGAGCAGTACTTC.

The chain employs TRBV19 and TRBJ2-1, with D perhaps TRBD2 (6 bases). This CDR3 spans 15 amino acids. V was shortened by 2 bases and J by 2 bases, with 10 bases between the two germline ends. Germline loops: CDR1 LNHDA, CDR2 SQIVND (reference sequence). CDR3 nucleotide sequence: TGTGCCAGTAGTATAATATGGGGGGCCTACAATGAGCAGTTCTTC. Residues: CASSIIWGAYNEQFF.

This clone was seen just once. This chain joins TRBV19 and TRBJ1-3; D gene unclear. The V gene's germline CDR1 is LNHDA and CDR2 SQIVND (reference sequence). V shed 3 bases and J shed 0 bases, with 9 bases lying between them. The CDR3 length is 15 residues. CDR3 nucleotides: TGTGCCAGTAGTATCTTCGATTCCTCTGGAAACACCATATATTTT. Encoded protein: CASSIFDSSGNTIYF.

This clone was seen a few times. The DNA of the CDR3 is TGTGCCAGCAGCTTCGCGGGAGAGACCCAGTACTTC. It codes for CASSFAGETQYF. V gene TRBV7-9 combines with J gene TRBJ2-5, with D possibly TRBD2 on 5 matching bases. Between the trimmed V and J ends, which lost 3 bases and 4 bases, there was a span of 6 bases. Germline-derived CDR1 and CDR2 are SEHNR and FQNEAQ (reference sequence). There are 12 residues in the CDR3.

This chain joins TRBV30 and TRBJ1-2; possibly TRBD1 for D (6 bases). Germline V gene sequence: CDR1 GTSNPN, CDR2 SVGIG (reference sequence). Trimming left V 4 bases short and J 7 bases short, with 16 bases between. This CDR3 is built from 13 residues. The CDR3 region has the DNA TGTGCCTGGATGGCCCAACAGGGCTCTGGCTACACCTTC. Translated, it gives CAWMAQQGSGYTF.

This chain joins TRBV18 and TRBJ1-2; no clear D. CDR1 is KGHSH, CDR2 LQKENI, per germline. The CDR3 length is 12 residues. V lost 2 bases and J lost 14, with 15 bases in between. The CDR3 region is CASSPLEDRRTF. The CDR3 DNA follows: TGTGCCAGCTCACCATTAGAGGATAGGAGGACCTTC.

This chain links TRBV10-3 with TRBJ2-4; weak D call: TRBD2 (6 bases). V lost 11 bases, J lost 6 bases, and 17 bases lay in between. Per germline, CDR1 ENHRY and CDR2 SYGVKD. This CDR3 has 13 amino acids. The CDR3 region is CASCGGLGNIQYF. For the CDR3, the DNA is TGTGCCTCCTGTGGAGGGCTGGGAAACATTCAGTACTTC.

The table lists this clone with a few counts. In nucleotides, the CDR3 is TGTGCCAGCAGCTTACCGGGGGAGAACTACTTAAGGAATGAGCAGTTCTTC. Its translation is CASSLPGENYLRNEQFF. This chain joins TRBV13 and TRBJ2-1; possibly TRBD2 for D (6 bases). This CDR3 spans 17 amino acids. V lost 2 bases, J lost 7 bases, and 21 bases lay in between. Looked up from germline, CDR1 is PRHDT and CDR2 is FYEKMQ (reference sequence).

The CDR3 region is CSVAGVRSTDTQYF. Here the CDR3 DNA reads TGCAGCGTCGCAGGGGTGAGAAGCACAGATACGCAGTATTTT. The genes are TRBV29-1 and TRBJ2-3; perhaps TRBD1 as D (6 bases). Germline CDR1 is SQVTM and CDR2 is ANQGSEA. V lost 6 bases, J lost 0 bases, and 13 bases lay in between. CDR3 length: 14 residues.

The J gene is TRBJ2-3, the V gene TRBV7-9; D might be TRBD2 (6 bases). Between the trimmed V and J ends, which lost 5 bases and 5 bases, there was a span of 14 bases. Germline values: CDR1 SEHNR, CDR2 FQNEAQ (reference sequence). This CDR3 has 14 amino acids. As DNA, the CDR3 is TGTGCCAGCAGCCTGAAGGGGAGGAAAGATACGCAGTATTTT. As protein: CASSLKGRKDTQYF.

CDR3 in DNA: TGTGCCAGCAGCTTGGTCGCCGAGCAGTACTTC. Its translation is CASSLVAEQYF. The chain employs TRBV5-6 and TRBJ2-7; D remains unclear. This CDR3 has 11 residues. Trimming cost V 0 bases and J 6 bases, with 4 bases left between them. Germline loops: CDR1 SGHDT, CDR2 YYEEEE.

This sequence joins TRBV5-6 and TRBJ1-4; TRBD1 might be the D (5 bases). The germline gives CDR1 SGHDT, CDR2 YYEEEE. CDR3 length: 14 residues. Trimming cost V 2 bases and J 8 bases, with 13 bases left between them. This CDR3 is CASSLRGGSEKLFF. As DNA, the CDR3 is TGTGCCAGCAGCTTAAGGGGTGGGTCGGAAAAACTGTTTTTT.

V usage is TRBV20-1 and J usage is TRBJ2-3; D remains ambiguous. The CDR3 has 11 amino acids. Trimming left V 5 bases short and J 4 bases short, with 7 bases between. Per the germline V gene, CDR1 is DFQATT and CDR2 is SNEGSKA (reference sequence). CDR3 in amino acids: CSAPLSDTQYF. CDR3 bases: TGCAGTGCTCCCTTATCAGATACGCAGTATTTT.

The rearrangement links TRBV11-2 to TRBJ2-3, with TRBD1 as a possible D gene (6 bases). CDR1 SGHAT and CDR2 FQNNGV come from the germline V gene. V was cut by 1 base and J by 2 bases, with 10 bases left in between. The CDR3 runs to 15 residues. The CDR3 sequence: CASSLGGLDTDTQYF. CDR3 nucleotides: TGTGCCAGCAGCTTAGGGGGGCTCGACACAGATACGCAGTATTTT.

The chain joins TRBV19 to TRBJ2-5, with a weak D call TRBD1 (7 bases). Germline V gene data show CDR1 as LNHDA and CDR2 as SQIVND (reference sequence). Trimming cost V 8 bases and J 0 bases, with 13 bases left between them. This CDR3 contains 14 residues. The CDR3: CASRPGGYQETQYF. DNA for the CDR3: TGTGCCAGTCGTCCAGGGGGGTACCAAGAGACCCAGTACTTC.